The 26 T cell receptor beta chains given below trace back to one sample, sequenced in a study of OX40 agonist ivuxolimab in advanced cancers. Preparation of the library involved the immunoSEQ multiplex PCR assay. The table was pulled from immuneACCESS by TCRdb, which kept in-frame rearrangements only. Such tables lose some clones; where checked, under half of the loss comes from unresolved V genes, and the rest has no known cause. The sample table contains about 27,000 clones; only one count was recorded for 85% to 90% of them. The ten largest clonotypes hold 20% to 25% of the sample. The material sequenced was CD4+ or CD8+ T cells sorted from blood, taken in a trial of the OX40 agonist ivuxolimab. These receptors originate from an adult with an advanced solid tumor such as melanoma, head and neck, liver or kidney cancer.

The CDR3 sequence: CASSLGGPNTEAFF. Here the CDR3 DNA reads TGTGCCAGCAGTTTGGGGGGCCCGAACACTGAAGCTTTCTTT. The chain joins TRBV27 to TRBJ1-1; D perhaps matches TRBD1 (6 bases). With 3 bases removed from V and 1 base from J, the gap between germline ends came to 9 bases. The CDR3 spans 14 residues. In germline, CDR1 is MNHEY, CDR2 SMNVEV (reference sequence).

This chain links TRBV28 with TRBJ2-1, with 7 bases lining up with TRBD1. The CDR3 loop spans 13 amino acids. The V gene end was trimmed by 1 base and the J gene end by 9 bases; junction bases not matched to a gene: 3. Germline loops: CDR1 MDHEN, CDR2 SYDVKM. The CDR3 coding sequence is TGTGCCAGCAGTTTATTGAGGGGGCGTGAGCAGTTCTTC. This codes for CASSLLRGREQFF. Full variable domain (missing parts from reference TRBV28 and TRBJ2-1): DVKVTQSSRYLVKRTGEKVFLECVQDMDHENMFWYRQDPGLGLRLIYFSYDVKMKEKGDIPEGYSVSREKKERFSLILESASTNQTSMYLCASSLLRGREQFFGPGTRLTVL.

The V gene is TRBV5-4, the J gene TRBJ2-5; TRBD2 might be the D (5 bases). The CDR3 length is 13 residues. The germline CDR1 and CDR2 sequences are SGHNT and YYREEE (reference sequence). The V end was cut by 6 bases, the J end by 3 bases, with 12 bases between. In nucleotides, the CDR3 is TGTGCCAGCAAGGAAGGGAGCGAAGAGACCCAGTACTTC. This encodes CASKEGSEETQYF.

The chain has TRBV9 and TRBJ2-3; TRBD1 matches 7 bases. Unmatched junction bases numbered 13, after V lost 4 bases and J lost 2 bases. The germline V gene encodes CDR1 SGDLS and CDR2 YYNGEE. The CDR3 spans 17 residues. The CDR3 loop is CASSPRTGTGFTDTQYF. The CDR3 nucleotides read TGTGCCAGCAGCCCACGGACAGGAACGGGTTTCACAGATACGCAGTATTTT.

V gene TRBV30 combines with J gene TRBJ1-2, with TRBD1 matching over 9 bases. CDR3 length equals 13 residues. Germline lookup yields CDR1 GTSNPN and CDR2 SVGIG (reference sequence). V lost 4 bases, J lost 7 bases, and 7 bases stayed unmatched. CDR3 in DNA: TGTGCCTGGAATCCGGGACAGGGATTTGGCTACACCTTC. Its protein product is CAWNPGQGFGYTF.

The chain uses TRBV11-3 and TRBJ2-7; D gene uncertain. Germline-derived CDR1 and CDR2 are SGHNT and YENEEA. This CDR3 has 14 amino acids. V was clipped by 5 bases and J by 0 bases, with 11 bases between them. The CDR3 loop reads CASSLGPGSYEQYF. CDR3 in DNA: TGTGCCAGCAGCCTCGGACCCGGCTCCTACGAGCAGTACTTC.

J is TRBJ2-3 and V is TRBV4-2; 10 nucleotides align to TRBD2. The V gene's germline CDR1 is LGHNA and CDR2 YNFKEQ. This CDR3 is built from 16 residues. V lost 8 bases to trimming and J lost 0 bases; unmatched junction nucleotides: 8. This chain's CDR3 is CASSQAGGPSTDTQYF. The CDR3 nucleotides are TGTGCCAGCTCGCAAGCGGGGGGGCCGAGCACAGATACGCAGTATTTT.

This chain connects TRBV11-2 to TRBJ2-2, with a tentative D call TRBD1 (5 bases). The germline V and J ends were trimmed by 5 bases and 1 base, with 11 bases remaining between them. This CDR3 spans 15 amino acids. Germline assignment: CDR1 SGHAT and CDR2 FQNNGV. As DNA, the CDR3 is TGTGCCAGCAGCACGCGACAGATGAACACCGGGGAGCTGTTTTTT. Encoded protein: CASSTRQMNTGELFF.

V gene TRBV30 combines with J gene TRBJ2-3; no definite D call. V was clipped by 0 bases and J by 3 bases, with 10 bases between them. CDR3 size: 14 residues. Looked up from germline, CDR1 is GTSNPN and CDR2 is SVGIG (reference sequence). The DNA for the CDR3 is TGTGCCTGGAGTGTAGGCAGAGGTACAGATACGCAGTATTTT. As protein: CAWSVGRGTDTQYF.

The chain is built from TRBV5-1 and TRBJ2-2; TRBD2 matches 9 bases. V lost 9 bases, J lost 1 base, and 13 bases stayed unmatched. Germline V gene sequence: CDR1 SGHRS, CDR2 YFSETQ. The CDR3 sequence is 17 residues long. CDR3 sequence: CATTFGASGMNTGELFF. Written as DNA, the CDR3 is TGCGCCACCACTTTTGGGGCTAGCGGGATGAACACCGGGGAGCTGTTTTTT.

The chain combines TRBV4-1 with TRBJ2-7, with D unclear. The CDR3 extends over 13 amino acids. CDR1 and CDR2 (germline): MGHRA, YSYEKL. The V end was cut by 1 base, the J end by 5 bases, with 9 bases between. CDR3 sequence (DNA): TGCGCCAGCAGCCAAGCCTTGGAAAACGAGCAGTACTTC. Encoded protein: CASSQALENEQYF.

V and J are TRBV15 and TRBJ2-1; the D is unclear. Per germline, CDR1 LNHNV and CDR2 YYDKDF (reference sequence). CDR3 length: 15 residues. V lost 0 bases and J lost 4, with 10 bases in between. The CDR3: CATSRDHDGYNEQFF. CDR3 coding DNA: TGTGCCACCAGCAGAGACCACGATGGGTACAATGAGCAGTTCTTC.

The V call is TRBV4-2, the J call TRBJ2-5; D is ambiguous. This CDR3 is 13 amino acids long. Trimming took 4 bases from V and 3 from J, leaving 9 bases between them. Germline V gene sequence: CDR1 LGHNA, CDR2 YNFKEQ. The CDR3 DNA is TGTGCCAGCAGCCGTATCATAAAAGAGACCCAGTACTTC. It specifies CASSRIIKETQYF.

Within the sample, this clone is medium-sized. The chain employs TRBV6-4 and TRBJ2-3; 8 bases are a match to TRBD2. The V and J ends lost 3 bases and 0 bases, in that order; junction bases with no gene match: 2. The CDR3 runs to 15 residues. Germline CDR1 is MRHNA and CDR2 is SNTAGT. In nucleotides, the CDR3 is TGTGCCAGCAGTGATTTAGCGGGGAGCACAGATACGCAGTATTTT. Its protein product is CASSDLAGSTDTQYF.

This chain joins TRBV19 and TRBJ2-3, with 11 bases fitting TRBD2. Trimming at V came to 1 base and at J to 3 bases, leaving 6 bases not matched to a gene. The length of the CDR3 is 17 residues. The germline CDR1 and CDR2 sequences are LNHDA and SQIVND (reference sequence). In DNA, the CDR3 is TGTGCCAGTAGTATAGCGTTAGCGGGAGGGCCGACAGATACGCAGTATTTT. Protein: CASSIALAGGPTDTQYF.

This rearrangement joins TRBV27 to TRBJ2-3; possible D gene TRBD2, 5 bases. CDR1 MNHEY and CDR2 SMNVEV come from the germline V gene (reference sequence). Trimming pared 3 bases from V and 0 bases from J, leaving 10 bases between. The CDR3 has 15 amino acids. The CDR3 region has the DNA TGTGCCAGCAGTTTCCAGCGGTTTAGCACAGATACGCAGTATTTT. This gives the protein CASSFQRFSTDTQYF.

This clone is a singleton in its sample. The chain recombines TRBV28 with TRBJ2-1; D is unresolved. The germline V gene encodes CDR1 MDHEN and CDR2 SYDVKM. The ends were cut back, 6 bases at V and 0 bases at J, with 9 bases in the middle. This CDR3 has 14 amino acids. The CDR3 region is CASRPQTSYNEQFF. CDR3 nucleotide sequence: TGTGCCAGCAGACCCCAGACCTCCTACAATGAGCAGTTCTTC.

The V call is TRBV27, the J call TRBJ1-2, with 7 bases lining up with TRBD1. The CDR3 length is 17 residues. V was clipped by 2 bases and J by 7 bases; unmatched bases: 16. Germline V CDR1 and CDR2: MNHEY, SMNVEV (reference sequence). DNA of the CDR3: TGTGCCAGCAGTTTACGCCGACAGGGCCGATCTCTTTCTGGCTACACCTTC. Amino acids: CASSLRRQGRSLSGYTF.

As regards this clone: Compared with germline, one end of the junction differs, possibly owing to a read error. This chain joins TRBV7-7 and TRBJ2-5; D may be TRBD2 (6 bases). The CDR3 has 15 amino acids. Germline V gene lookup returns CDR1 SSHAT and CDR2 FNYEAQ (reference sequence). The CDR3 DNA follows: TGTGCTAGCAGCTTAGCGCGGGGCATGAGAGAGACCCAGTACTTC. It translates to CASSLARGMRETQYF.

The J gene is TRBJ2-3, the V gene TRBV4-3, with 8 bases that match TRBD2. The ends lost 4 bases at V and 4 bases at J; junction bases unmatched: 7. Germline V gene lookup returns CDR1 LGHNA and CDR2 YSLEER. The length of the CDR3 is 15 residues. The chain's CDR3 is CASSPAAGGPDTQYF. Here the CDR3 DNA reads TGCGCCAGCAGCCCCGCTGCGGGGGGCCCAGATACGCAGTATTTT.

The chain employs TRBV27 and TRBJ1-5, with 7 bases that match TRBD1. J was trimmed by 3 bases and V by 3 bases; bases with no gene match: 8. CDR1 and CDR2 from the germline V gene are MNHEY and SMNVEV (reference sequence). The CDR3 covers 16 residues. CDR3 sequence: CASSFSFQGDNQPQHF. The CDR3 nucleotides read TGTGCCAGCAGTTTTTCTTTCCAGGGGGACAATCAGCCCCAGCATTTT.

V gene TRBV4-1 combines with J gene TRBJ2-7; the match to TRBD1 covers 7 bases. Germline V gene lookup returns CDR1 MGHRA and CDR2 YSYEKL. CDR3 size: 15 residues. J was trimmed by 4 bases and V by 3 bases; bases with no gene match: 9. The CDR3 region is CASSHLTGAGYEQYF. For the CDR3, the DNA is TGCGCCAGCAGCCACCTTACAGGGGCTGGGTACGAGCAGTACTTC.

CDR3 residues: CASSEVGSGELFF. CDR3 nucleotides: TGTGCCAGCAGTGAAGTCGGATCCGGGGAGCTGTTTTTT. The chain has TRBV6-1 and TRBJ2-2; D gene unclear. The CDR3 is 13 amino acids. CDR1 and CDR2 (germline): MNHNS, SASEGT. V was pared by 1 base and J by 6 bases, with 6 bases between.

This chain links TRBV5-1 with TRBJ1-1; D may be TRBD1 (5 bases). The V gene lost 0 bases and the J gene lost 6 bases, with 9 bases spanning the gap. Germline lookup yields CDR1 SGHRS and CDR2 YFSETQ. CDR3 size: 13 residues. CDR3 amino acids: CASSLGGAAEAFF. CDR3 in DNA: TGCGCCAGCAGCTTGGGCGGGGCGGCTGAAGCTTTCTTT. Full variable domain (outside the CDR3, taken from reference TRBV5-1 and TRBJ1-1): KAGVTQTPRYLIKTRGQQVTLSCSPISGHRSVSWYQQTPGQGLQFLFEYFSETQRNKGNFPGRFSGRQFSNSRSEMNVSTLELGDSALYLCASSLGGAAEAFFGQGTRLTVV.

The chain has TRBV27 and TRBJ2-3, with 14 bases identical to TRBD2. The trim removed 3 bases at V and 5 bases at J, leaving 10 bases unmatched. CDR1 MNHEY and CDR2 SMNVEV come from the germline V gene (reference sequence). This CDR3 spans 18 amino acids. CDR3 sequence (DNA): TGTGCCAGCAGTTTTCTTGTTGGACTAGCGGGAGGAGAAGATACGCAGTATTTT. Its protein is CASSFLVGLAGGEDTQYF.

The gene calls are TRBV5-6 and TRBJ1-2; 8 bases align to TRBD1. The CDR3 is 13 residues long. CDR1 is SGHDT, CDR2 YYEEEE, per germline. V dropped 3 bases and J dropped 8; count of bases not matched to a gene: 6. Here the CDR3 DNA reads TGTGCCAGCAGCTATGAGACAGGGGAGGGCTACACCTTC. Protein: CASSYETGEGYTF.